These T cell receptor beta chains were read from a single sample in a study of blood T cells in healthy people across ages. Each CDR3 protein gets one entry after TCRdb re-called the 5' RACE reads with MiXCR. The data show roughly 560,000 distinct CDR3 sequences, 20% to 30% seen once. These sequences were also reported in another study, on T cells of mothers and their children.

The material sequenced was blood. These TCRs come from a boy aged 5 to 17 in good health. Both conserved end residues are part of each CDR3. A D gene is named only where the DNA matches it firmly. Clone size, where shown, is once, few, many, or a class for clones that have expanded.

v_call: TRBV28
j_call: TRBJ2-4
d_call: TRBD2
clone_size: few
cdr3_aa: CASSPHHSGRAKNIQYF
cdr3_nt: TGTGCCAGCAGTCCACACCATAGCGGGAGGGCCAAAAACATTCAGTACTTC

v_call: TRBV7-9
j_call: TRBJ2-5
d_call: TRBD2
clone_size: few
cdr3_aa: CASSLSGGDQETQYF
cdr3_nt: TGTGCCAGCAGCTTATCGGGGGGGGACCAAGAGACCCAGTACTTC

v_call: TRBV5-5
j_call: TRBJ2-1
d_call: -
clone_size: -
cdr3_aa: CASSLEGRVNEQFF
cdr3_nt: TGTGCCAGCAGCTTGGAGGGACGGGTTAATGAGCAGTTCTTC

v_call: TRBV4-3
j_call: TRBJ1-2
d_call: -
clone_size: -
cdr3_aa: CASSQERAGGGGGYTF
cdr3_nt: TGCGCCAGCAGCCAAGAGCGCGCCGGGGGTGGAGGAGGCTACACCTTC

v_call: TRBV28
j_call: TRBJ1-4
d_call: -
clone_size: few
cdr3_aa: CASSLPESVTNEKLFF
cdr3_nt: TGTGCCAGCAGTCTACCCGAATCAGTAACTAATGAAAAACTGTTTTTT

v_call: TRBV20-1
j_call: TRBJ1-2
d_call: -
clone_size: few
cdr3_aa: CSAEGTFWAF
cdr3_nt: TGCAGTGCCGAAGGGACTTTCTGGGCCTTC

v_call: TRBV15
j_call: TRBJ1-1
d_call: -
clone_size: few
cdr3_aa: CATSAPGGLTGNTEAFF
cdr3_nt: TGTGCCACCAGCGCCCCCGGGGGACTAACGGGGAACACTGAAGCTTTCTTT

v_call: TRBV9
j_call: TRBJ2-6
d_call: -
clone_size: -
cdr3_aa: CASSAGDSGANVLTF
cdr3_nt: TGTGCCAGCAGCGCCGGGGACTCTGGGGCCAACGTCCTGACTTTC

v_call: TRBV5-8
j_call: TRBJ2-2
d_call: TRBD1
clone_size: -
cdr3_aa: CASSPGTGVFSGELFF
cdr3_nt: TGTGCCAGCAGCCCCGGGACAGGGGTATTCTCCGGGGAGCTGTTTTTT

v_call: TRBV2
j_call: TRBJ2-1
d_call: TRBD2
clone_size: -
cdr3_aa: CASSDVAGGINEQFF
cdr3_nt: TGTGCCAGCAGTGACGTAGCGGGGGGCATCAATGAGCAGTTCTTC